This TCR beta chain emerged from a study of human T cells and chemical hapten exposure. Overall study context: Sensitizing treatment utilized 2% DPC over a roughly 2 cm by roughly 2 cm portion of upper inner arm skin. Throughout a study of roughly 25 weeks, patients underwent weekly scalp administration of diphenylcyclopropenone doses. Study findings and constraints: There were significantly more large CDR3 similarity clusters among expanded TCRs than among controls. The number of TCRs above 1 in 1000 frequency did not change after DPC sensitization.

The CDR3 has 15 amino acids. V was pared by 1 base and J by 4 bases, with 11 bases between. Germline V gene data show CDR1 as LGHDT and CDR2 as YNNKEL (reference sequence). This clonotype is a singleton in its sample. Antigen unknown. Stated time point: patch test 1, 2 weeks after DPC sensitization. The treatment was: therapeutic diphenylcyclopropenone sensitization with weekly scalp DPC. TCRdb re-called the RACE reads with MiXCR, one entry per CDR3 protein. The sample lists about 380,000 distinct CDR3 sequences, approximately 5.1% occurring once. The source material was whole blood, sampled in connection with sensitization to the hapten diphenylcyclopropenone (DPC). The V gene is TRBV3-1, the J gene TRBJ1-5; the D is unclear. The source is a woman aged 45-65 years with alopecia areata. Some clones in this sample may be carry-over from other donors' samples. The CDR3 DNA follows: TGTGCCAGCAGCCAAGGGAACACTCCAAATCAGCCCCAGCATTTT. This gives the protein CASSQGNTPNQPQHF. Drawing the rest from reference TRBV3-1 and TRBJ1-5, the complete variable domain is DTAVSQTPKYLVTQMGNDKSIKCEQNLGHDTMYWYKQDSKKFLKIMFSYNNKELIINETVPNRFSPKSPDKAHLNLHINSLELGDSAVYFCASSQGNTPNQPQHFGDGTRLSIL.